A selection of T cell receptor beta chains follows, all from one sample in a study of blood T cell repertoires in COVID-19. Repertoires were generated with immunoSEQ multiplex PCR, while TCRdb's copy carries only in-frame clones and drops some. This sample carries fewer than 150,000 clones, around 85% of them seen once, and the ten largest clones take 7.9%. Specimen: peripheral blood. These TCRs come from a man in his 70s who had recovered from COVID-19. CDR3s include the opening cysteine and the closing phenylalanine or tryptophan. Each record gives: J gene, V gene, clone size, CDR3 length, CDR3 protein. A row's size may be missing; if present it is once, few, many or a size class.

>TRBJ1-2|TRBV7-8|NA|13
CASSLALAGGYTF
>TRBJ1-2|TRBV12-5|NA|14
CASGLDRGPYGYTF
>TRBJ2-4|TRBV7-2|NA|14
CASGSGTGINIQYF
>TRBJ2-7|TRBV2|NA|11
CASRGGNEQYF
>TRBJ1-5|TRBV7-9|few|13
CASSPLTDQPQHF
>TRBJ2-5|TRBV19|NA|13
CASSISRGETQYF
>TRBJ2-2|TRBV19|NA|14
CASKETGDTGELFF
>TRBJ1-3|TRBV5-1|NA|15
CASSSQGSSGNTIYF
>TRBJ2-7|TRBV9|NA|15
CASSVGGQILYEQYF
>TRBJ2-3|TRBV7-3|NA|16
CASSFSGGASTDTQYF
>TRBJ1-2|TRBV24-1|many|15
CATIPWTGLDYGYTF
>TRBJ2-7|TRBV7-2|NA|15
CASSLAASSTYEQYF
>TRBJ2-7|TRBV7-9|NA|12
CASSLSPREQYF
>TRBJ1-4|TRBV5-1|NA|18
CASSLSLQGALTNEKLFF
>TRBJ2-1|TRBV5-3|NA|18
CARSLPGGGHCSYNEQFF